The 10 T cell receptor beta chains in this list originate from one sample, sequenced in a study of blood T cell repertoires in COVID-19. The repertoire was sequenced with immunoSEQ multiplex PCR; TCRdb's copy has only in-frame clones and lacks some. The data show some 100,000 clones, approximately 93% seen once. The sequenced sample was peripheral blood. Receptors originate from a man aged 55 to 69 with acute or convalescent COVID-19.

This clone came up a few times. The CDR3 DNA is TGTGCCAGCAGTTTATACTCACCTCCGGGACAGGGATTCTATAATTCACCCCTCCACTTT. It yields the protein CASSLYSPPGQGFYNSPLHF. V and J are TRBV27 and TRBJ1-6, with 9 nucleotides matching TRBD1. CDR1 MNHEY and CDR2 SMNVEV come from the germline V gene (reference sequence). After removal of 1 base from V and 3 bases from J, the junction contained 13 bases not matched to a gene. The CDR3 extends over 20 amino acids.

The chain employs TRBV30 and TRBJ2-5; TRBD2 matches 12 bases. J gave up 7 bases and V 2 bases, and 8 bases lay outside the gene matches. In germline, CDR1 is GTSNPN, CDR2 SVGIG (reference sequence). This CDR3 comprises 15 residues. The CDR3 loop reads CAWSRLAGAEGTQYF. Written as DNA, the CDR3 is TGTGCCTGGAGTAGACTAGCGGGGGCCGAGGGGACCCAGTACTTC.

The chain couples TRBV5-4 to TRBJ1-2, with 12 positions matching TRBD1. Germline loops: CDR1 SGHNT, CDR2 YYREEE (reference sequence). The CDR3 covers 15 residues. V dropped 1 base and J dropped 7; count of bases not matched to a gene: 5. The chain's CDR3 is CASSLWDRGRSGYTF. The DNA of the CDR3 is TGTGCCAGCAGCTTGTGGGACAGGGGGCGTAGTGGCTACACCTTC.

The chain is built from TRBV2 and TRBJ2-2; TRBD1 might be the D (6 bases). This CDR3 is 14 amino acids long. V was pared by 8 bases and J by 6 bases, with 16 bases between. Germline loops: CDR1 SNHLY, CDR2 FYNNEI. CDR3 sequence (DNA): TGTGCCAGCGGGGACACCCGTGGGCCCGGGGAGCTGTTTTTT. It encodes CASGDTRGPGELFF.

The chain carries TRBV7-9 and TRBJ1-5; 9 bases are shared with TRBD1. In germline, CDR1 is SEHNR, CDR2 FQNEAQ (reference sequence). After removal of 5 bases from V and 4 bases from J, the junction contained 9 bases not matched to a gene. The CDR3 contains 16 residues. The CDR3: CASSRDRADGNQPQHF. The CDR3 DNA follows: TGTGCCAGCAGCCGGGACAGGGCGGACGGGAATCAGCCCCAGCATTTT.

The genes are TRBV27 and TRBJ2-1; D is ambiguous. The germline gives CDR1 MNHEY, CDR2 SMNVEV (reference sequence). Trimming pared 3 bases from V and 0 bases from J, leaving 6 bases between. This CDR3 is built from 14 residues. This CDR3 reads CASSFTSSYNEQFF. CDR3 bases: TGTGCCAGCAGTTTTACAAGCTCCTACAATGAGCAGTTCTTC.

The chain joins TRBV24-1 to TRBJ2-3, with D perhaps matching TRBD1 (6 bases). V lost 6 bases, J lost 7 bases, and 16 bases lay in between. Germline V gene lookup returns CDR1 KGHDR and CDR2 SFDVKD. The CDR3 extends over 14 amino acids. The CDR3 DNA reads as TGTGCCACCAGTCGTCAGGGGTCCGAACATACGCAGTATTTT. Protein product: CATSRQGSEHTQYF.

V and J are TRBV30 and TRBJ1-5; TRBD1 aligns across 7 bases. The CDR3 consists of 13 residues. The V gene end was trimmed by 1 base and the J gene end by 5 bases; junction bases not matched to a gene: 2. Germline CDR1 and CDR2: GTSNPN and SVGIG (reference sequence). The CDR3 sequence: CAWSGTGDQPQHF. The CDR3 nucleotides are TGTGCCTGGAGTGGGACAGGTGATCAGCCCCAGCATTTT.

The chain joins TRBV4-1 to TRBJ2-1, with 11 nucleotides matching TRBD2. The CDR3 has 16 residues. Germline CDR1 MGHRA, CDR2 YSYEKL. With V trimmed by 1 base and J by 9 bases, 8 bases remained unmatched. Written as DNA, the CDR3 is TGCGCCAGCAGCCAAGTGGCACTAGCGGGAGTTGGTGAGCAGTTCTTC. It translates to CASSQVALAGVGEQFF.

The chain couples TRBV5-4 to TRBJ2-3, with D tentatively TRBD1 (6 bases). V was pared by 4 bases and J by 2 bases, with 17 bases between. The CDR3 spans 16 residues. Germline loops: CDR1 SGHNT, CDR2 YYREEE (reference sequence). The CDR3 region has the DNA TGTGCCAGCAGCGTGGGTCGACAGGCCACCACAGATACGCAGTATTTT. Translating it yields CASSVGRQATTDTQYF.